This record covers a single T cell receptor beta chain. Germline values: CDR1 LNHNV, CDR2 YYDKDF (reference sequence). Trimming cost V 1 base and J 2 bases, with 8 bases left between them. The CDR3 contains 14 residues. The data belong to a study of T cell repertoires in ileal Crohn's disease. Study overall: At surgery, under 40% of patients smoked, with median disease duration 7.9 years.

The data were produced by immunoSEQ multiplex PCR, yet TCRdb's version contains in-frame clones alone and is incomplete. The table has approximately 2,000 clones, approximately 78% seen once. Patients were adults with ileal or ileocolonic Crohn's disease needing resection. The TCR was taken from an adult with Crohn's disease. This chain joins TRBV15 and TRBJ2-5; D is unclear. Sequenced material: ileal tissue. The CDR3 coding sequence is TGTGCCACCAGCAGAGTTTCACAACAAGAGACCCAGTACTTC. Translation gives CATSRVSQQETQYF.